This entry lists 16 T cell receptor beta chains sequenced from one sample in a study of blood T cell repertoires in COVID-19 (dated by TCRdb to 2019 to 2021). The library was produced with the immunoSEQ multiplex PCR assay. TCRdb took this table from immuneACCESS and kept in-frame rearrangements with V and J called. Such tables lack part of the clones; where checked against another copy, unresolved V genes explain under half of the gap, and the rest is unexplained. A total of under 70,000 clones appear in this sample, 79% of them only once. About 20% of the sample rests with the top ten. Material for sequencing was peripheral blood. These receptors were collected from an elderly woman with active or convalescent COVID-19.

This sequence joins TRBV3-1 (or the pseudogene TRBV3-2) and TRBJ2-7, with 7 positions matching TRBD2. Germline trimming cut 4 bases from V and 3 bases from J; bases unmatched to any gene: 9. Germline assignment: CDR1 LGHDT and CDR2 YNNKEL (reference sequence). This CDR3 comprises 15 residues. The CDR3 sequence: CASSPLGGGDYEQYF. The CDR3 DNA reads TGTGCCAGCAGCCCCCTAGGTGGGGGGGACTACGAGCAGTACTTC.

The genes are TRBV5-1 and TRBJ1-1; no clear D. This CDR3 is built from 13 residues. Germline lookup yields CDR1 SGHRS and CDR2 YFSETQ. Trimming cost V 6 bases and J 1 base, with 10 bases left between them. The CDR3 DNA reads TGCGCCAGCACCCTAGTGGGGAACACTGAAGCTTTCTTT. Residues: CASTLVGNTEAFF.

This clone was seen a handful of times. This chain connects TRBV10-2 to TRBJ1-1, with a tentative D call TRBD1 (5 bases). CDR1 and CDR2 from the germline V gene are WSHSY and SAAADI. V gave up 6 bases and J gave up 6 bases, with 20 bases separating them. The length of the CDR3 is 15 residues. The CDR3 DNA follows: TGCGCCAGCAGAGGTATTCAGGGCGGGATATCTGAAGCTTTCTTT. It specifies CASRGIQGGISEAFF.

This clone was found a few times. This chain joins TRBV20-1 and TRBJ1-2, with 7 bases identical to TRBD1. The CDR3 is 10 amino acids. Germline trimming cut 6 bases from V and 10 bases from J; bases unmatched to any gene: 5. Per the germline V gene, CDR1 is DFQATT and CDR2 is SNEGSKA (reference sequence). The CDR3 sequence: CSASTGDYTF. CDR3 DNA sequence: TGCAGTGCCAGTACAGGGGACTACACCTTC.

The V gene is TRBV5-1, the J gene TRBJ1-1; D uncertain. The CDR3 has 13 amino acids. With 6 bases removed from V and 1 base from J, the gap between germline ends came to 10 bases. Germline V lookup: CDR1 SGHRS, CDR2 YFSETQ. The CDR3 DNA is TGCGCCAGCATAGGCCCTAGGAACACTGAAGCTTTCTTT. Protein sequence: CASIGPRNTEAFF.

In DNA form, the CDR3 reads TGCAGCGTTGATCTGTACAATGAGCAGTTCTTC. Encoded protein: CSVDLYNEQFF. The chain carries TRBV29-1 and TRBJ2-1, with D unresolved. The CDR3 is made up of 11 amino acids. The germline CDR1 and CDR2 sequences are SQVTM and ANQGSEA. Deletions cut 3 bases from V and 4 bases from J, with 4 bases between.

The V gene is TRBV7-9, the J gene TRBJ1-5, with D perhaps TRBD1 (6 bases). The CDR3 contains 15 residues. The V gene's germline CDR1 is SEHNR and CDR2 FQNEAQ (reference sequence). V dropped 5 bases and J dropped 0 bases, with 11 bases sitting between them. The CDR3 DNA follows: TGTGCCAGCAGCCAGGAAGGGGGTAGCAATCAGCCCCAGCATTTT. As protein: CASSQEGGSNQPQHF.

In its sample, this clone was seen a few times. The J gene is TRBJ1-3, the V gene TRBV2; D is undetermined. There are 13 residues in the CDR3. Trimming took off 7 bases at V and 2 bases at J, with 9 bases between the two ends. Germline loops: CDR1 SNHLY, CDR2 FYNNEI. The CDR3 sequence: CASILSAGNTIYF. CDR3 bases: TGTGCCAGCATCCTAAGTGCTGGAAACACCATATATTTT. The full variable domain, its missing parts supplied by reference TRBV2 and TRBJ1-3, is EPEVTQTPSHQVTQMGQEVILRCVPISNHLYFYWYRQILGQKVEFLVSFYNNEISEKSEIFDDQFSVERPDGSNFTLKIRSTKLEDSAMYFCASILSAGNTIYFGEGSWLTVV.

The V gene is TRBV19, the J gene TRBJ1-5, with D uncertain. Germline V gives CDR1 LNHDA, CDR2 SQIVND (reference sequence). The CDR3 sequence is 13 residues long. V was shortened by 0 bases and J by 4 bases, with 4 bases between the two germline ends. This CDR3 reads CASSIDGNQPQHF. The DNA for the CDR3 is TGTGCCAGTAGTATAGACGGGAATCAGCCCCAGCATTTT.

The chain combines TRBV18 with TRBJ2-7; 7 bases match TRBD1. CDR3 length: 15 residues. Germline-derived CDR1 and CDR2 are KGHSH and LQKENI. J gave up 2 bases and V 4 bases, and 8 bases lay outside the gene matches. The chain's CDR3 is CASSLTGTAAYEQYF. CDR3 nucleotide sequence: TGTGCCAGCTCACTTACCGGGACAGCCGCCTACGAGCAGTACTTC. Complete variable domain (other parts from reference TRBV18 and TRBJ2-7): NAGVMQNPRHLVRRRGQEARLRCSPMKGHSHVYWYRQLPEEGLKFMVYLQKENIIDESGMPKERFSAEFPKEGPSILRIQQVVRGDSAAYFCASSLTGTAAYEQYFGPGTRLTVT.

The chain carries TRBV2 and TRBJ1-6; no clear D. The CDR3 length is 12 residues. With 1 base removed from V and 12 bases from J, the gap between germline ends came to 7 bases. Germline V lookup: CDR1 SNHLY, CDR2 FYNNEI. The CDR3 sequence: CASSEGRQPLHF. CDR3 bases: TGTGCCAGCAGTGAAGGACGACAACCCCTCCACTTT.

This chain uses TRBV19 with TRBJ1-4, with TRBD1 as a possible D gene (6 bases). The CDR3 totals 15 residues. Germline V gene lookup returns CDR1 LNHDA and CDR2 SQIVND (reference sequence). V was cut by 5 bases and J by 7 bases, with 17 bases left in between. The CDR3 loop reads CASSFGLAQGEKLFF. CDR3 coding DNA: TGTGCCAGTAGTTTCGGACTGGCACAGGGTGAAAAACTGTTTTTT.

The rearrangement uses TRBV3-1 (or the pseudogene TRBV3-2) and TRBJ1-1; a weak D match, TRBD1 (6 bases). The germline CDR1 and CDR2 sequences are LGHDT and YNNKEL (reference sequence). The CDR3 loop spans 15 amino acids. The germline V and J ends were trimmed by 1 base and 2 bases, with 11 bases remaining between them. The CDR3 region is CASSQGGGANTEAFF. CDR3 in DNA: TGTGCCAGCAGCCAAGGTGGGGGGGCCAACACTGAAGCTTTCTTT.

The chain links TRBV11-2 to TRBJ1-2, with D hard to call. This CDR3 spans 15 amino acids. Germline CDR1 is SGHAT and CDR2 is FQNNGV. Trimming took 5 bases from V and 6 from J, leaving 19 bases between them. CDR3 residues: CASSVRGWEWNGYTF. Here the CDR3 DNA reads TGTGCCAGCAGCGTTCGGGGATGGGAATGGAATGGCTACACCTTC.

This clone was observed a few times. The rearrangement uses TRBV30 and TRBJ1-2; TRBD1 matches 11 bases. Germline CDR1 reads GTSNPN; CDR2 reads SVGIG (reference sequence). V lost 3 bases, J lost 4 bases, and 7 bases stayed unmatched. This CDR3 has 15 amino acids. The CDR3 sequence: CAWSSLGTGGYGYTF. CDR3 nucleotide sequence: TGTGCCTGGAGCTCTCTCGGGACAGGGGGCTATGGCTACACCTTC.

The J gene is TRBJ2-5, the V gene TRBV5-1, with 10 bases that match TRBD1. Germline values: CDR1 SGHRS, CDR2 YFSETQ. V lost 5 bases, J lost 7 bases, and 14 bases stayed unmatched. The CDR3 is 16 amino acids. The CDR3 region is CASRGQGLDETGTQYF. For the CDR3, the DNA is TGCGCCAGCAGGGGACAGGGGTTAGATGAAACAGGGACCCAGTACTTC. The full variable domain, with the rest looked up from reference TRBV5-1 and TRBJ2-5, is KAGVTQTPRYLIKTRGQQVTLSCSPISGHRSVSWYQQTPGQGLQFLFEYFSETQRNKGNFPGRFSGRQFSNSRSEMNVSTLELGDSALYLCASRGQGLDETGTQYFGPGTRLLVL.